This T cell receptor beta chain was captured in a study of T cell responses to AZD1222 COVID-19 vaccine. Data came from immunoSEQ multiplex PCR; TCRdb stores just in-frame clones and leaves some out. The data show 50,000 or so clones, 88% seen once. From germline, CDR1 is LNHNV and CDR2 YYDKDF (reference sequence). V lost 4 bases, J lost 1 base, and 7 bases lay in between. This CDR3 has 13 residues. The rearrangement uses TRBV15 and TRBJ1-1; D is uncertain. The sequences come from peripheral blood, collected on day 0 of AZD1222 vaccination. This clonotype was obtained from an adult in good health. CDR3 nucleotides: TGTGCCACCAGCAAAGACTCGAACACTGAAGCTTTCTTT. Residues: CATSKDSNTEAFF.